This T cell receptor beta chain was identified during a study of cytotoxic CD8 clonotypes in ibrutinib-treated CLL. The study's findings and limits: With treatment, public clonotypes, which were uncommon, either contracted or remained stable.

Targeted sequencing depth ranged from 1 in 200,000 to 1 in 1 million T cells. The repertoire was sequenced with immunoSEQ multiplex PCR; TCRdb's copy has only in-frame clones and lacks some. The repertoire holds some 92,000 clones, with around 77% as singletons. Worth noting for this clone: No antigen is known for it.

Germline CDR1 ENHRY, CDR2 SYGVKD. V lost 4 bases and J lost 2; bases outside the gene matches: 11. CDR3 length: 18 residues. J is TRBJ2-5 and V is TRBV10-3, with 12 nucleotides matching TRBD2. The source is a human donor with chronic lymphocytic leukemia. The sequencing used PBMCs, collected after 24 months of ibrutinib treatment. The CDR3 region has the DNA TGTGCCATCAGTGCGGGACTAGCGGGTACTGGGAAACAAGAGACCCAGTACTTC. Protein product: CAISAGLAGTGKQETQYF.